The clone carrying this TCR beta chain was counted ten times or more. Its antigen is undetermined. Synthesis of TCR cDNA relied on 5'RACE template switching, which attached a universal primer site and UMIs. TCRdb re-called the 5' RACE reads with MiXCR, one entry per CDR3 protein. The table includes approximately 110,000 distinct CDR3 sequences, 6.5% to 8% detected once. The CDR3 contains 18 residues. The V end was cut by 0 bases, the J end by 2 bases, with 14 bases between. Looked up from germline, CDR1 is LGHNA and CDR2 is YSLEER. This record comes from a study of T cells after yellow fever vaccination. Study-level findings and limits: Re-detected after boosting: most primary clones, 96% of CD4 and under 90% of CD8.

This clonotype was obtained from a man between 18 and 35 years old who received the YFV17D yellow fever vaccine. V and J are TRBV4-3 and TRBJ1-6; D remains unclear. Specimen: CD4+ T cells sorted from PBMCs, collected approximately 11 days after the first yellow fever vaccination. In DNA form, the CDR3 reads TGCGCCAGCAGCCAAGATGCGGGCGGTGGGGCCTATAATTCACCCCTCCACTTT. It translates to CASSQDAGGGAYNSPLHF.